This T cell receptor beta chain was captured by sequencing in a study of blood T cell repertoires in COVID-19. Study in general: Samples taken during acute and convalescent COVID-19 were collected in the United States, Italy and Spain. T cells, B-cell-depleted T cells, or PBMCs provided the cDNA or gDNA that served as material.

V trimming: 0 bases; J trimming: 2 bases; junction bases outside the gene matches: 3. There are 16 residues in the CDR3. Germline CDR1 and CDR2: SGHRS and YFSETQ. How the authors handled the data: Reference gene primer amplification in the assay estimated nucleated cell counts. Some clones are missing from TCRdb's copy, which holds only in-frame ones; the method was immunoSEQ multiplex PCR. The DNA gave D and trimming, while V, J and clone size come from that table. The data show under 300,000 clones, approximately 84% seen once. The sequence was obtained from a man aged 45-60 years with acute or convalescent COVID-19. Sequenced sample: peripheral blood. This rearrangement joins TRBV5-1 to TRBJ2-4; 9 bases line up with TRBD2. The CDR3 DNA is TGCGCCAGCAGCTTGGAACTAGCGGGTCCCAAAAACATTCAGTACTTC. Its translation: CASSLELAGPKNIQYF. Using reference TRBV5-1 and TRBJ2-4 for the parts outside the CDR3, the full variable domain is KAGVTQTPRYLIKTRGQQVTLSCSPISGHRSVSWYQQTPGQGLQFLFEYFSETQRNKGNFPGRFSGRQFSNSRSEMNVSTLELGDSALYLCASSLELAGPKNIQYFGAGTRLSVL.